This record concerns one T cell receptor beta chain sequence. The sample belongs to a study of blood T cell repertoires in COVID-19. In the authors' workflow: Amplification of reference gene primers was used by the study to estimate nucleated cell counts. Measured with immunoSEQ multiplex PCR; TCRdb has only the in-frame clones, and not every one. The D gene and trimming were derived from the DNA, and the V and J assignments and clone size from that table. There are around 40,000 clones in the sample; approximately 79% occur only once, and roughly 21% lies in the top ten. Sample: peripheral blood. This clonotype originated in a man in his 70s with acute or convalescent COVID-19.

The CDR3 DNA reads TGTGCCAGCAGTTACTCGCACGGGGGAGGCACCTTC. It specifies CASSYSHGGGTF. The rearrangement joins TRBV6-2 or TRBV6-3 to TRBJ1-2, with D possibly being TRBD1 (5 bases). Looked up from germline, CDR1 is MNHEY and CDR2 is SVGEGT. With 0 bases removed from V and 13 bases from J, the gap between germline ends came to 12 bases. The CDR3 is 12 residues long.